Shown below are 24 T cell receptor beta chains from a single sample sequenced in a study of T cells in localized non-small cell lung cancer. TCRdb's copy holds only in-frame clones and misses some; the assay was immunoSEQ multiplex PCR. This sample has about 34,000 clones, with roughly 90% found just once. Source: peripheral blood, taken before any cancer treatment. These receptors all come from a woman aged 35 to 70 with stage I lung adenocarcinoma.

The rearrangement uses TRBV7-9 and TRBJ2-3, with D tentatively TRBD1 (5 bases). The germline gives CDR1 SEHNR, CDR2 FQNEAQ (reference sequence). The CDR3 length is 14 residues. Trimming stripped 3 bases from V and 0 bases from J, with 7 bases between. CDR3 amino acids: CASSFRQSTDTQYF. CDR3 nucleotide sequence: TGTGCCAGCAGCTTTCGACAGAGCACAGATACGCAGTATTTT.

The chain links TRBV9 to TRBJ2-3; 7 positions agree with TRBD1. V gave up 0 bases and J gave up 4 bases; unmatched junction bases: 5. The CDR3 sequence is 15 residues long. Looked up from germline, CDR1 is SGDLS and CDR2 is YYNGEE. The CDR3 sequence is CASSVDVGGPDTQYF. Here the CDR3 DNA reads TGTGCCAGCAGCGTAGATGTAGGGGGCCCAGATACGCAGTATTTT.

The chain recombines TRBV19 with TRBJ2-3, with TRBD2 matching over 16 bases. The CDR3 covers 18 residues. Germline V gene lookup returns CDR1 LNHDA and CDR2 SQIVND (reference sequence). With 3 bases clipped from V and 2 bases from J, the junction kept 5 bases outside the gene matches. The CDR3, as DNA: TGTGCCAGTAGTATGGGACTAGCGGGGGGGCCGCTCACAGATACGCAGTATTTT. Residues: CASSMGLAGGPLTDTQYF.

The chain has TRBV5-6 and TRBJ2-7, with 8 bases matching TRBD1. The CDR3 covers 15 residues. The J segment lost 11 bases and the V segment lost 2 bases, leaving 15 bases of the junction unmatched. The germline V gene has CDR1 SGHDT and CDR2 YYEEEE. The CDR3 loop is CASSLNRDRSLSEYF. The CDR3, as DNA: TGTGCCAGCAGCTTAAACCGGGACAGGTCCCTCTCAGAGTACTTC. The whole variable domain, filled in from reference TRBV5-6 and TRBJ2-7, reads DAGVTQSPTHLIKTRGQQVTLRCSPKSGHDTVSWYQQALGQGPQFIFQYYEEEERQRGNFPDRFSGHQFPNYSSELNVNALLLGDSALYLCASSLNRDRSLSEYFGPGTRLTVT.

This clone was seen a single time. The V gene is TRBV18, the J gene TRBJ1-2; TRBD1 is a possible D gene (6 bases). CDR1 is KGHSH, CDR2 LQKENI, per germline. The V end was cut by 3 bases, the J end by 5 bases, with 10 bases between. The CDR3 is 13 amino acids. The CDR3 DNA reads TGTGCCAGCTCACCGGACAGCTCATATGGCTACACCTTC. Translating it yields CASSPDSSYGYTF.

This clone occurred once. V is TRBV7-8 and J is TRBJ1-5, with 7 bases aligning to TRBD1. The CDR3 has 14 residues. The junction had 5 bases not matched to a gene; V was cut back by 5 bases and J by 4 bases. Germline V gene lookup returns CDR1 SGHVS and CDR2 FQNEAQ. DNA of the CDR3: TGTGCCAGCAGCCGAGTACAGGGGAATCAGCCCCAGCATTTT. Amino acids: CASSRVQGNQPQHF.

This sequence joins TRBV7-9 and TRBJ2-1, with TRBD2 identical over 7 bases. The CDR3 extends over 17 amino acids. Germline-derived CDR1 and CDR2 are SEHNR and FQNEAQ (reference sequence). After removal of 4 bases from V and 5 bases from J, the junction contained 14 bases not matched to a gene. CDR3 DNA: TGTGCCAGCAGCTCACCTTTCCAGCGGGGAATCGACAATGAGCAGTTCTTC. Its translation is CASSSPFQRGIDNEQFF.

This chain joins TRBV2 and TRBJ1-1; 9 bases fit TRBD1. The CDR3 covers 13 residues. Unmatched junction bases numbered 10, after V lost 10 bases and J lost 7 bases. Germline V gene lookup returns CDR1 SNHLY and CDR2 FYNNEI. CDR3 in DNA: TGTGCCAACCGCCGGGACAGGGAAGATGAAGCTTTCTTT. Residues: CANRRDREDEAFF. Full variable domain (outside the CDR3, taken from reference TRBV2 and TRBJ1-1): EPEVTQTPSHQVTQMGQEVILRCVPISNHLYFYWYRQILGQKVEFLVSFYNNEISEKSEIFDDQFSVERPDGSNFTLKIRSTKLEDSAMYFCANRRDREDEAFFGQGTRLTVV.

This rearrangement joins TRBV2 to TRBJ2-3; 15 bases fit TRBD2. The CDR3 runs to 18 residues. Germline V gene data show CDR1 as SNHLY and CDR2 as FYNNEI. J was trimmed by 5 bases and V by 0 bases; bases with no gene match: 6. CDR3 coding DNA: TGTGCCAGCAGTGAAGCGCTTCGGGGACTAGCGGGAGGAGATACGCAGTATTTT. It encodes CASSEALRGLAGGDTQYF.

The chain's CDR3 is CASSAPGGQGYEQFF. The CDR3 bases are TGTGCCAGCAGCGCTCCCGGAGGGCAAGGGTATGAGCAGTTCTTC. The genes are TRBV7-3 and TRBJ2-1; TRBD2 is a possible D gene (6 bases). The CDR3 totals 15 residues. Germline V gives CDR1 SGHTA, CDR2 FQGTGA. V gave up 5 bases and J gave up 8 bases, with 19 bases separating them. The whole variable domain, filled in from reference TRBV7-3 and TRBJ2-1, reads GAGVSQTPSNKVTEKGKYVELRCDPISGHTALYWYRQSLGQGPEFLIYFQGTGAADDSGLPNDRFFAVRPEGSVSTLKIQRTERGDSAVYLCASSAPGGQGYEQFFGPGTRLTVL.

The genes are TRBV15 and TRBJ2-5; D perhaps matches TRBD2 (5 bases). This CDR3 comprises 15 residues. Trimming left V 0 bases short and J 5 bases short, with 13 bases between. The germline V gene has CDR1 LNHNV and CDR2 YYDKDF (reference sequence). The CDR3 bases are TGTGCCACCAGCAGAGATCGGGATTTGCGGGAGACCCAGTACTTC. Protein sequence: CATSRDRDLRETQYF.

This clone appeared once. V is TRBV5-5 and J is TRBJ2-7; possible D gene TRBD1, 5 bases. V shed 2 bases and J shed 2 bases, with 11 bases lying between them. Germline CDR1 reads SGHKS; CDR2 reads YYEKEE (reference sequence). This CDR3 is 14 amino acids long. The CDR3 protein is CASSFYGAPYEQYF. CDR3 DNA: TGTGCCAGCAGCTTTTATGGGGCCCCCTACGAGCAGTACTTC.

This rearrangement joins TRBV7-9 to TRBJ2-7; TRBD1 agrees at 7 bases. This CDR3 region has 16 residues. The V gene end was trimmed by 5 bases and the J gene end by 2 bases; junction bases not matched to a gene: 12. In germline, CDR1 is SEHNR, CDR2 FQNEAQ (reference sequence). The CDR3 reads CASSQMTGISTYEQYF. The CDR3 bases are TGTGCCAGCAGCCAAATGACAGGGATCTCCACCTACGAGCAGTACTTC.

The chain couples TRBV25-1 to TRBJ2-1, with 8 bases that match TRBD2. Germline values: CDR1 MGHDK, CDR2 SYGVNS. J was trimmed by 4 bases and V by 2 bases; bases with no gene match: 7. This CDR3 has 16 amino acids. CDR3 protein: CASSERLAGTYNEQFF. The CDR3 nucleotides are TGTGCCAGCAGTGAAAGGTTAGCGGGGACTTACAATGAGCAGTTCTTC.

The CDR3 DNA is TGTGCCAGCAGTTTCATCCGCCCTCCCGCGGAAGCTTTCTTT. This codes for CASSFIRPPAEAFF. The chain carries TRBV6-6 and TRBJ1-1; D remains unclear. V lost 4 bases and J 8 bases, leaving 17 bases between the germline ends. In germline, CDR1 is MNHNY, CDR2 SVGAGI (reference sequence). The CDR3 is 14 residues long.

The V call is TRBV7-8, the J call TRBJ1-1; no reliable D call. Germline CDR1 is SGHVS and CDR2 is FQNEAQ. The CDR3 is made up of 14 amino acids. The V gene lost 1 base and the J gene lost 0 bases, with 6 bases spanning the gap. The CDR3: CASSLVTLNTEAFF. CDR3 in DNA: TGTGCCAGCAGCTTAGTCACGTTGAACACTGAAGCTTTCTTT.

The chain couples TRBV11-3 to TRBJ1-1; D uncertain. Germline V gene sequence: CDR1 SGHNT, CDR2 YENEEA. V dropped 0 bases and J dropped 13 bases, with 12 bases sitting between them. This CDR3 spans 12 amino acids. The CDR3 protein is CASSLDRQRGFF. CDR3 sequence (DNA): TGTGCCAGCAGCTTAGATCGGCAACGGGGTTTCTTT.

This chain joins TRBV29-1 and TRBJ2-3, with D maybe TRBD1 (5 bases). The V end was cut by 2 bases, the J end by 0 bases, with 12 bases between. Germline assignment: CDR1 SQVTM and CDR2 ANQGSEA. This CDR3 comprises 15 residues. CDR3 loop: CSVEKPGRSTDTQYF. The CDR3 nucleotides read TGCAGCGTTGAAAAACCAGGGCGTAGCACAGATACGCAGTATTTT.

This clone is termed medium-sized. CDR3 sequence (DNA): TGTGCCAGTAGCTCCGGGAGAGATACGCAGTATTTT. It yields the protein CASSSGRDTQYF. The chain links TRBV19 to TRBJ2-3; TRBD2 might be the D (6 bases). The ends were cut back, 6 bases at V and 5 bases at J, with 9 bases in the middle. CDR3 length: 12 residues. From germline, CDR1 is LNHDA and CDR2 SQIVND (reference sequence).

The count of this clone is one. V is TRBV7-9 and J is TRBJ2-2, with a weak D call TRBD2 (6 bases). V dropped 1 base and J dropped 5 bases, with 14 bases sitting between them. CDR1 and CDR2 (germline): SEHNR, FQNEAQ (reference sequence). The CDR3 spans 16 residues. The CDR3 spells CASSLVKRVITGELFF. The CDR3 DNA is TGTGCCAGCAGCTTAGTCAAGCGGGTAATTACCGGGGAGCTGTTTTTT.

The chain couples TRBV28 to TRBJ2-5; a weak D match, TRBD1 (5 bases). CDR1 and CDR2 from the germline V gene are MDHEN and SYDVKM. The V gene lost 7 bases and the J gene lost 5 bases, with 14 bases spanning the gap. The CDR3 extends over 13 amino acids. The CDR3 protein is CASMKTGRETQYF. The CDR3 DNA reads TGTGCCAGCATGAAAACAGGTCGGGAGACCCAGTACTTC.

CDR3 in amino acids: CASSVVPGNTGELFF. For the CDR3, the DNA is TGTGCCAGCAGCGTAGTACCGGGAAACACCGGGGAGCTGTTTTTT. The J gene is TRBJ2-2, the V gene TRBV9, with D maybe TRBD2 (5 bases). V lost 0 bases and J lost 2, with 8 bases in between. Germline-derived CDR1 and CDR2 are SGDLS and YYNGEE. The CDR3 covers 15 residues.

The J gene is TRBJ2-7, the V gene TRBV7-2, with TRBD2 matching 8 bases. Germline V CDR1 and CDR2: SGHTA, FQGNSA. CDR3 length: 16 amino acids. V gave up 2 bases and J gave up 0 bases; unmatched junction bases: 6. As DNA, the CDR3 is TGTGCCAGCAGCTTATCCACGGGGGGGTTCTCCTACGAGCAGTACTTC. Its translation: CASSLSTGGFSYEQYF.

CDR3 DNA sequence: TGTGCCAGCAGCTTGGTCGTTTTCGGGGACCACCAAGAGACCCAGTACTTC. The encoded protein is CASSLVVFGDHQETQYF. The chain combines TRBV5-6 with TRBJ2-5, with D possibly being TRBD1 or TRBD2 (5 bases each). The V gene's germline CDR1 is SGHDT and CDR2 YYEEEE. Trimming took 0 bases from V and 0 from J, leaving 15 bases between them. This CDR3 comprises 17 residues.